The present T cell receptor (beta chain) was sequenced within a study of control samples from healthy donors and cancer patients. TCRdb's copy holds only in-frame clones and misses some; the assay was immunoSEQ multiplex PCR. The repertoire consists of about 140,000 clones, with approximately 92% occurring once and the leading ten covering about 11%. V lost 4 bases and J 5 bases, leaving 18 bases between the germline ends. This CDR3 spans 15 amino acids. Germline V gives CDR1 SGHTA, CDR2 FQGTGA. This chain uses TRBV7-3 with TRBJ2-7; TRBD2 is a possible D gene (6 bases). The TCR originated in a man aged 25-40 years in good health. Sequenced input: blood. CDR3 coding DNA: TGTGCCAGCAGCTCCGAGGGACTCAGGATCCACGAGCAGTACTTC. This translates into CASSSEGLRIHEQYF.